The rows below give T cell receptor beta chains drawn from one sample of a study of vaccination effects on CD4 cells after COVID-19. Some clones are missing from TCRdb's copy, which holds only in-frame ones; the method was immunoSEQ multiplex PCR. The sample records tens of thousands of clones, about three quarters being singletons. Their antigen targets remain unknown. Material: CD4+ T cells from PBMCs cultured with HCoV-NL63 spike peptides, obtained after COVID-19 vaccination. These TCRs come from a human donor who received a COVID-19 vaccine. CDR3s include the opening cysteine and the closing phenylalanine or tryptophan. Fields, in order: CDR3 protein, J gene, V gene.

CDR3: CASSGGQSGELFF; J: TRBJ2-2; V: TRBV5-1
CDR3: CASSVHVDSTDTQYF; J: TRBJ2-3; V: TRBV10-1
CDR3: CATNRGGTNEKLFF; J: TRBJ1-4; V: TRBV6-5
CDR3: CASRAGALAYNEQFF; J: TRBJ2-1; V: TRBV6-4
CDR3: CASERAGKNIQYF; J: TRBJ2-4; V: TRBV5-4
CDR3: CASSSYPGTGGSPLHF; J: TRBJ1-6; V: TRBV5-4
CDR3: CASSYGTAAGNTIYF; J: TRBJ1-3; V: TRBV5-1
CDR3: CASTSLYYEQYF; J: TRBJ2-7; V: TRBV2
CDR3: CASSLIAFEQFF; J: TRBJ2-1; V: TRBV7-2
CDR3: CASSPLQGQSGNTIYF; J: TRBJ1-3; V: TRBV18
CDR3: CASSTSGGVQETQYF; J: TRBJ2-5; V: TRBV5-1
CDR3: CASSAWTGGNEKLFF; J: TRBJ1-4; V: TRBV10-2
CDR3: CASSQQGKDTQYF; J: TRBJ2-3; V: TRBV7-9
CDR3: CASSKGQLFSTDTQYF; J: TRBJ2-3; V: TRBV7-9
CDR3: CASSREQSIYGYTF; J: TRBJ1-2; V: TRBV5-1
CDR3: CAINTLAGGRDTQYF; J: TRBJ2-3; V: TRBV10-3
CDR3: CASSCPGGFLEPQHF; J: TRBJ1-5; V: TRBV6-7
CDR3: CASSHMTSGMYEQYF; J: TRBJ2-7; V: TRBV4-1
CDR3: CASSLTGPHYGYTF; J: TRBJ1-2; V: TRBV2
CDR3: CASSHPTDTQYF; J: TRBJ2-3; V: TRBV3-1/TRBV3-2
CDR3: CASSEGFNTGELFF; J: TRBJ2-2; V: TRBV2
CDR3: CAISESWEDSSSYEQYF; J: TRBJ2-7; V: TRBV10-3
CDR3: CASSPTGLAGGLQYF; J: TRBJ2-7; V: TRBV3-1/TRBV3-2
CDR3: CASSPAVVQGGEKLFF; J: TRBJ1-4; V: TRBV18
CDR3: CASSSPGSNTEAFF; J: TRBJ1-1; V: TRBV6-2/TRBV6-3
CDR3: CASSQSGNSYNEQFF; J: TRBJ2-1; V: TRBV4-1
CDR3: CAWSVRGAGNTIYF; J: TRBJ1-3; V: TRBV30
CDR3: CASSFDYSYEQYF; J: TRBJ2-7; V: TRBV6-5
CDR3: CASSVGYNEQFF; J: TRBJ2-1; V: TRBV9
CDR3: CASSFGGNTEAFF; J: TRBJ1-1; V: TRBV19
CDR3: CASSLGGRYGYTF; J: TRBJ1-2; V: TRBV27
CDR3: CSVEGTGPVTYEQYF; J: TRBJ2-7; V: TRBV29-1
CDR3: CASSLPGLDEQYF; J: TRBJ2-7; V: TRBV28
CDR3: CASSQGGTPWAETQYF; J: TRBJ2-5; V: TRBV14
CDR3: CASRKAGGREQFF; J: TRBJ2-1; V: TRBV27
CDR3: CASSPGQGDYGYTF; J: TRBJ1-2; V: TRBV7-8
CDR3: CASSTGGQVTDTQYF; J: TRBJ2-3; V: TRBV19
CDR3: CASSLGVEYGYTF; J: TRBJ1-2; V: TRBV5-4
CDR3: CASSYFGATEAFF; J: TRBJ1-1; V: TRBV6-5
CDR3: CASERASYNEQFF; J: TRBJ2-1; V: TRBV6-5
CDR3: CASSPSGGPTGELFF; J: TRBJ2-2; V: TRBV18